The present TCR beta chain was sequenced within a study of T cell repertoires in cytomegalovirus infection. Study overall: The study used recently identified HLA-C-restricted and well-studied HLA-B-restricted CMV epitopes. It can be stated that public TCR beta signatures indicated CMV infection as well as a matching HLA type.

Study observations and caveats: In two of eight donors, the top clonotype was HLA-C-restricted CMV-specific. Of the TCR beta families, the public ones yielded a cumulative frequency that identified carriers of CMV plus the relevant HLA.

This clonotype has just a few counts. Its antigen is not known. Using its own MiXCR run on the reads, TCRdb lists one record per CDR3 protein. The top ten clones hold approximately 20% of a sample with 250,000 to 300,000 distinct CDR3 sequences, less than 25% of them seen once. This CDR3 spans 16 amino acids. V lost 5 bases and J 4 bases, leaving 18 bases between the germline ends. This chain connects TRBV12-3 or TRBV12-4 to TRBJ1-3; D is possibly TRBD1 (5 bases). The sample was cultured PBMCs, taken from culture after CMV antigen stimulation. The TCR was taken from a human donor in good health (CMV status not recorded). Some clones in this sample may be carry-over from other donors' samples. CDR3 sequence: CASSRGSEGLGNTIYF. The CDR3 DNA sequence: TGTGCCAGCAGTCGGGGGTCGGAGGGGTTAGGAAACACCATATATTTT.